The entry that follows covers one T cell receptor (beta chain) sequence. Other nucleotide sequences from this sample produce the same CDR3. Naive CD8 populations comprised CD45RO-negative cells positively selected for CCR7, excluding terminally differentiated effector memory CD45RA+ cells. This sample was taken from a study of shared clonotypes between healthy human individuals. There are 13 residues in the CDR3. The germline V gene has CDR1 MNHEY and CDR2 SMNVEV (reference sequence). Trimming pared 0 bases from V and 2 bases from J, leaving 4 bases between. Produced via immunoSEQ multiplex PCR; TCRdb's table is partial and in-frame only. The profile shows about 2.1 million clones, over 85% of them singletons.

The origin of this receptor is a man aged 18 to 30 in good health. Some clones in this sample may be carry-over from other donors' samples. The gene calls are TRBV27 and TRBJ1-1; D not resolved. The sequenced sample was naive CD8+ T cells from PBMCs. CDR3 in DNA: TGTGCCAGCAGTTTATCGGAAAACACTGAAGCTTTCTTT. Amino acids: CASSLSENTEAFF.